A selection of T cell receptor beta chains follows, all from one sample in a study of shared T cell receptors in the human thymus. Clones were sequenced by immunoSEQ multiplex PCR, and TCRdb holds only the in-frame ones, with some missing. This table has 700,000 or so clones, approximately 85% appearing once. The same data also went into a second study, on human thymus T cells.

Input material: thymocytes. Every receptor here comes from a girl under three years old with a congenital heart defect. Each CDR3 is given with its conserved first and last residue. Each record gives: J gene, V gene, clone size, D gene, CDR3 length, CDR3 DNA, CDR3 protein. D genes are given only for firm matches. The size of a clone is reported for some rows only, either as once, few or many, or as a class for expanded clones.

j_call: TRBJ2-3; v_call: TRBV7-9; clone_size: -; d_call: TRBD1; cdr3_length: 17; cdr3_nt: TGTGCCAGCAGCGACCGGGACAGGGGGCGCAACACAGATACGCAGTATTTT; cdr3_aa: CASSDRDRGRNTDTQYF
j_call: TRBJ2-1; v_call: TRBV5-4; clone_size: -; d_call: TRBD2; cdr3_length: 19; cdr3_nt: TGTGCCAGCAGCTTGAGAACACCGACTCGAGCGGGGGGGCACAATGAGCAGTTCTTC; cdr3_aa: CASSLRTPTRAGGHNEQFF
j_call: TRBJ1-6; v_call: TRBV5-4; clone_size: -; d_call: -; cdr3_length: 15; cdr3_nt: TGTGCCAGCAGCCAAAACCCCGGAAGGGGCTCACCCCTCCACTTT; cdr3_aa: CASSQNPGRGSPLHF
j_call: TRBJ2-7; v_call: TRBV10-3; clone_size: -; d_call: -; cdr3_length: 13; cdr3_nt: TGTGCCGTCCGGGGGGCAACTACCTACGAGCAGTACTTC; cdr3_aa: CAVRGATTYEQYF
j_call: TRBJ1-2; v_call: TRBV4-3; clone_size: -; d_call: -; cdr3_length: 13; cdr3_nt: TGCGCCAGCAGCTTGGGAGGAGACTATGGCTACACCTTC; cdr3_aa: CASSLGGDYGYTF
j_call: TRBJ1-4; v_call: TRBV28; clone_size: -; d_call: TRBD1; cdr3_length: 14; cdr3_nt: TGTGCCAGCAGCCAGACAGGGTGGGATGAAAAACTGTTTTTT; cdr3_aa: CASSQTGWDEKLFF
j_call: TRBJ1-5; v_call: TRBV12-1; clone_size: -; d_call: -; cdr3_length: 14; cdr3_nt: TGTGCCAGCCTCCAGGGAGGGGACAATCAGCCCCAGCATTTT; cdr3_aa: CASLQGGDNQPQHF
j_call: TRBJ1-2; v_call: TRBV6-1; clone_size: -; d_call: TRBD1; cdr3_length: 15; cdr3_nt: TGTGCCAGCAGACAGCGGGACAGGGCCCCTAGAGGCTACACCTTC; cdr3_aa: CASRQRDRAPRGYTF
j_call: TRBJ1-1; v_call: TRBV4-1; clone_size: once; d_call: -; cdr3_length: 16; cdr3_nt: TGCGCCAGCACCGGTTCAGGGCCACCCATGAACACTGAAGCTTTCTTT; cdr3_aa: CASTGSGPPMNTEAFF
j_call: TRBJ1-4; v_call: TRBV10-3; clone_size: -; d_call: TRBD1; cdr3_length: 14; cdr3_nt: TGTGCCATCAGCCTCGGGACAGGCGGTGAAAAACTGTTTTTT; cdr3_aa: CAISLGTGGEKLFF
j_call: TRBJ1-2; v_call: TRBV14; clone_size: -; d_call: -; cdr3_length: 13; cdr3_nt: TGTGCCAGCAGCCATAACAGCAACTATGGCTACACCTTC; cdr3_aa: CASSHNSNYGYTF
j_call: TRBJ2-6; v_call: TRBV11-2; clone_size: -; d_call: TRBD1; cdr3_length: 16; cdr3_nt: TGTGCCAGCAGCCCCGACAGGGTACCTGGGGCCAACGTCCTGACTTTC; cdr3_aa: CASSPDRVPGANVLTF
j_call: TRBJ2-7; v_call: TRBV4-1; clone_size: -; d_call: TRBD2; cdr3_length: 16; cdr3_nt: TGCGCCAGCAGCCAAGTCCAGCGGGGGGACCTATACGAGCAGTACTTC; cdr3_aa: CASSQVQRGDLYEQYF
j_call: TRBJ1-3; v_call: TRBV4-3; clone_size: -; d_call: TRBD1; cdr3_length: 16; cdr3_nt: TGCGCCAGCAGCCGCAACAGGACAGGGGTCGGAAACACCATATATTTT; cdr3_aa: CASSRNRTGVGNTIYF
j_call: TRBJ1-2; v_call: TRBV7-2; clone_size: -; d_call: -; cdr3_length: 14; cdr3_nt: TGTGCCAGCAGCTTAGGCCAGGACTCTTATGGCTACACCTTC; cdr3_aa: CASSLGQDSYGYTF
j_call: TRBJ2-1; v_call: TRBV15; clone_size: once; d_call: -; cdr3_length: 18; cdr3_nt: TGTGCCACCAGCAGGGGAGAGACACCAATGGACCCCTTCGATGAGCAGTTCTTC; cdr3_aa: CATSRGETPMDPFDEQFF
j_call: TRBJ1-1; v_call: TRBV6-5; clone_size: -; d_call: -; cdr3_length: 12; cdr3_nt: TGTGCCAGCCGCACAGTGCCCACTGAAGCTTTCTTT; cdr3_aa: CASRTVPTEAFF
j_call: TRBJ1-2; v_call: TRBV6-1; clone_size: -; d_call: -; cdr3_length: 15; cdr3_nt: TGTGCCAGCAGTGGCTGGGAGGCCTCTAACTATGGCTACACCTTC; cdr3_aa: CASSGWEASNYGYTF
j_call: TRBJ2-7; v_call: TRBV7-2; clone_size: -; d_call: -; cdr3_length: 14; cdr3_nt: TGTGCCAGCAGCTTAGACAGTTACTCCTACGAGCAGTACTTC; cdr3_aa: CASSLDSYSYEQYF
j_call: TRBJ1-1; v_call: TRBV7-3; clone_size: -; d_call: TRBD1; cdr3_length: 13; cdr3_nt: TGTGCCAGCAGGCGACAGGGGGACACTGAAGCTTTCTTT; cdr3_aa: CASRRQGDTEAFF
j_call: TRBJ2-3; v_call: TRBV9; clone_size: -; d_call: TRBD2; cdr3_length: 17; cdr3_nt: TGTGCCAGCAGCGTAGCCAGTCTAGCGGGCTTCACAGATACGCAGTATTTT; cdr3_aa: CASSVASLAGFTDTQYF
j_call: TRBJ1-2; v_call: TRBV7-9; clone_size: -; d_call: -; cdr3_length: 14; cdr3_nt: TGTGCCAGCAGCTTAGATTGCAGGGCGGGGGGCTACACCTTC; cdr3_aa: CASSLDCRAGGYTF
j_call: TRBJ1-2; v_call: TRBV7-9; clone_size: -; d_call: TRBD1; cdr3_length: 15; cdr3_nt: TGTGCCAGCAGCTTAGTCGGACAGGGGATCTATGGCTACACCTTC; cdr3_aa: CASSLVGQGIYGYTF
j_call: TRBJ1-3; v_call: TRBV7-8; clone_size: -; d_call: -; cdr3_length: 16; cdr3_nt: TGTGCCAGCAGCCGCCCCCAGTCGGGGACTGGAAACACCATATATTTT; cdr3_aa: CASSRPQSGTGNTIYF
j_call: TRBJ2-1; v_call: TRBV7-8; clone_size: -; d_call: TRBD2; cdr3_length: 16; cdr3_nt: TGTGCCAGCAGCTTAAATTCTGGCGGGGGGTTTTGGGAGCAGTTCTTC; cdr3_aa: CASSLNSGGGFWEQFF
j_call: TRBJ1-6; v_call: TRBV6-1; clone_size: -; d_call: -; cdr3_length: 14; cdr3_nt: TGTGCCAGCAGCTTGGGCCAGGGGAATTCACCCCTCCACTTT; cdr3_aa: CASSLGQGNSPLHF
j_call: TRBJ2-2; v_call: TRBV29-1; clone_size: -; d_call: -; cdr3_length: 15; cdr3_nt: TGCAGCGTTCGGTCTTCTGGGGGCCGTCCCGGGGAGCTGTTTTTT; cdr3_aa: CSVRSSGGRPGELFF
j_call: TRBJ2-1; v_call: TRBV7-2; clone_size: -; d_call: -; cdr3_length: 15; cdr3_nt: TGTGCCAGCAGTGTTGACAGTCTATCCTACAATGAGCAGTTCTTC; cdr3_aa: CASSVDSLSYNEQFF
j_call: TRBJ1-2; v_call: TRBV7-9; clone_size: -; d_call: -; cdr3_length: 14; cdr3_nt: TGTGCCAGCAGCCGCGACAGACGTTATGGTGGCTACACCTTT; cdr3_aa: CASSRDRRYGGYTF